This T cell receptor beta chain was found in a study of graft-versus-host responses after intestinal transplantation. The assay was immunoSEQ multiplex PCR, and TCRdb's table has in-frame clones only and misses some. The sample records some 70,000 clones, roughly 92% being singletons. Trimming took 2 bases from V and 3 from J, leaving 10 bases between them. Germline-derived CDR1 and CDR2 are SNHLY and FYNNEI. This CDR3 has 14 residues. The TCR originated in a human patient who received an intestinal transplant, so some T cells may come from the graft donor. This sequence joins TRBV2 and TRBJ2-5; no firm D call. The sequencing used bone marrow, collected 700 to 750 days after intestinal transplantation. CDR3 residues: CASSELMTEETQYF. CDR3 nucleotide sequence: TGTGCCAGCAGTGAATTGATGACGGAAGAGACCCAGTACTTC.